Listed below are T cell receptor beta chains from one sample, sequenced in a study of blood T cells in healthy people across ages. A single record per CDR3 protein comes from TCRdb applying MiXCR to the 5' RACE reads. The sample contains approximately 780,000 distinct CDR3 sequences, under 30% of which appear only once. The same sample was also used in a study of T cells of mothers and their children.

Sequences were obtained from blood. All receptors derive from a boy under 18 in good health. Each CDR3 is given with its conserved first and last residue. The order of the fields is V gene, D gene, clone size, J gene, CDR3 protein, CDR3 DNA. D genes are given only for firm matches. A row's size may be missing; if present it is once, few, many or a size class.

>TRBV6-1|-|-|TRBJ2-2
CASSEYIGTLTGPTGELFF
TGTGCCAGCAGTGAATATATCGGTACGCTCACCGGACCCACCGGGGAGCTGTTTTTT
>TRBV7-9|TRBD1|-|TRBJ1-1
CASRIGGQGSEAFF
TGTGCCAGCAGGATAGGCGGACAGGGCTCTGAAGCTTTCTTT
>TRBV2|-|-|TRBJ2-5
CASNPGQSQETQYF
TGTGCCAGCAATCCAGGACAGAGTCAAGAGACCCAGTACTTC
>TRBV28|TRBD2|-|TRBJ2-7
CASSFRTRYEQYF
TGTGCCAGCAGTTTCCGGACTAGGTACGAGCAGTACTTC
>TRBV12-3/TRBV12-4|TRBD1|few|TRBJ1-5
CASSLRDRVQPQHF
TGTGCCAGCAGTTTGCGGGACAGGGTTCAGCCCCAGCATTTT
>TRBV9|-|-|TRBJ2-1
CASSVVDNSYNEQFF
TGTGCCAGCAGCGTCGTGGACAACTCCTACAATGAGCAGTTCTTC
>TRBV7-8|-|-|TRBJ2-6
CASSLRETKGSSGANALTF
TGTGCCAGCAGCTTAAGAGAAACGAAGGGGTCCTCTGGGGCCAACGCCCTGACCTTC
>TRBV27|TRBD1|-|TRBJ2-7
CASSFVRGRPYEQYF
TGTGCCAGCAGTTTTGTCAGGGGGCGCCCCTACGAGCAGTACTTC
>TRBV5-5|-|-|TRBJ1-2
CASSKKTDTYGYTF
TGTGCCAGCAGCAAGAAGACAGACACCTATGGCTACACCTTC
>TRBV27|TRBD2|-|TRBJ2-3
CASSFATSGDTQYF
TGTGCCAGCAGTTTCGCGACTAGCGGAGATACGCAGTATTTT
>TRBV29-1|TRBD2|-|TRBJ2-3
CSVAAGETTDTQYF
TGCAGCGTTGCAGCGGGGGAAACCACAGATACGCAGTATTTT
>TRBV20-1|TRBD2|once|TRBJ2-1
CSAPSGSAYNEQFF
TGCAGTGCGCCTAGCGGGTCTGCCTACAATGAGCAGTTCTTC
>TRBV3-1|TRBD1|many|TRBJ1-1
CASSHGQGETEAFF
TGTGCCAGCAGCCACGGACAGGGGGAAACTGAAGCTTTCTTT
>TRBV10-3|TRBD1|few|TRBJ2-1
CAISGDRGGHNEQFF
TGTGCCATCAGCGGAGACAGGGGTGGGCACAATGAGCAGTTCTTC
>TRBV18|-|few|TRBJ1-5
CASSPPDQPQHF
TGTGCCAGCTCACCACCCGATCAGCCCCAGCATTTT
>TRBV29-1|-|-|TRBJ2-5
CSVQDVETQYF
TGCAGCGTTCAGGATGTGGAGACCCAGTACTTC
>TRBV12-3/TRBV12-4|TRBD1|-|TRBJ1-4
CASSPGWDRGVEKLFF
TGTGCCAGCAGTCCGGGCTGGGACAGGGGTGTCGAAAAACTGTTTTTT
>TRBV24-1|-|-|TRBJ1-2
CATSEKNPGRTGYGYTF
TGTGCCACCAGTGAGAAGAACCCAGGGAGAACGGGCTATGGCTACACCTTC
>TRBV18|TRBD2|few|TRBJ2-5
CASSPGPGGIQETQYF
TGTGCCAGCTCGCCTGGACCGGGGGGTATCCAAGAGACCCAGTACTTC
>TRBV28|-|many|TRBJ2-5
CASRRRAGETQYF
TGTGCCAGCAGGCGCCGTGCCGGGGAGACCCAGTACTTC
>TRBV5-6|-|few|TRBJ1-1
CASSPLLHRESEAFF
TGTGCCAGCAGCCCCCTCCTCCACAGGGAGTCTGAAGCTTTCTTT
>TRBV5-1|-|few|TRBJ2-1
CASSPDPMSSYNEQFF
TGCGCCAGCAGCCCCGATCCAATGAGCTCCTACAATGAGCAGTTCTTC
>TRBV5-4|TRBD2|-|TRBJ2-7
CASSFLAGGTYEQYF
TGTGCCAGCAGCTTTCTAGCGGGCGGAACCTACGAGCAGTACTTC
>TRBV6-5|TRBD1|few|TRBJ2-1
CASSYSLGTGYNEQFF
TGTGCCAGCAGTTACTCACTCGGGACAGGTTACAATGAGCAGTTCTTC
>TRBV7-2|-|few|TRBJ1-3
CASSFWGTGNTIYF
TGTGCCAGCAGCTTCTGGGGAACTGGAAACACCATATATTTT
>TRBV13|-|-|TRBJ2-5
CACSPIRGPAETQYF
TGTGCCTGCAGCCCAATTCGGGGACCGGCGGAGACCCAGTACTTC
>TRBV13|-|few|TRBJ2-7
CASSLWGTYEQYF
TGTGCCAGCAGCTTATGGGGGACTTACGAGCAGTACTTC
>TRBV6-5|TRBD2|-|TRBJ2-1
CASSYSASGGYNKQFF
TGTGCCAGCAGTTACTCCGCTAGCGGGGGATACAATAAGCAGTTCTTC
>TRBV7-2|-|-|TRBJ2-3
CASSLGGLRTDTQYF
TGTGCCAGCAGCTTAGGGGGACTTCGCACAGATACGCAGTATTTT
>TRBV20-1|TRBD2|few|TRBJ2-5
CSARSGTTEETQYF
TGCAGTGCTAGATCCGGGACTACCGAAGAGACCCAGTACTTC
>TRBV4-1|-|-|TRBJ2-7
CASSQGLGYEQYF
TGCGCCAGCAGCCAAGGACTAGGGTACGAGCAGTACTTC
>TRBV5-1|-|-|TRBJ2-7
CASSWDTSYEQYF
TGCGCCAGCAGCTGGGACACATCCTACGAGCAGTACTTC
>TRBV10-3|TRBD2|-|TRBJ2-7
CAQRAAGGHEQYF
TGTGCCCAGCGGGCAGCGGGGGGCCACGAGCAGTACTTC
>TRBV21-1|-|once|TRBJ2-7
CASSKSGNPEQYF
TGTGCCAGCAGCAAAAGTGGGAATCCCGAGCAGTACTTC
>TRBV12-3/TRBV12-4|TRBD1|-|TRBJ2-2
CASSFDRDRVNTGELFF
TGTGCCAGCAGTTTCGACCGGGACAGGGTGAATACCGGGGAGCTGTTTTTT
>TRBV28|TRBD1|few|TRBJ2-7
CASSRIGTEYYEQYF
TGTGCCAGCAGTCGCATCGGGACAGAGTACTACGAGCAGTACTTC
>TRBV4-1|-|-|TRBJ1-1
CASGTILTEAFF
TGCGCCAGCGGGACAATTTTAACTGAAGCTTTCTTT
>TRBV24-1|TRBD1|-|TRBJ2-5
CATSGGTGEGEAQYF
TGTGCCACCAGTGGAGGGACAGGGGAAGGAGAGGCCCAGTACTTC
>TRBV20-1|TRBD2|few|TRBJ2-5
CSAQSASGGAGETQYF
TGCAGTGCTCAAAGCGCTAGCGGGGGGGCCGGGGAGACCCAGTACTTC
>TRBV29-1|-|-|TRBJ2-5
CSVDEEVTGETQYF
TGCAGCGTTGATGAGGAGGTGACGGGGGAGACCCAGTACTTC
>TRBV29-1|TRBD1|few|TRBJ2-1
CSVGDRVYNEQFF
TGCAGCGTTGGTGACAGGGTCTACAATGAGCAGTTCTTC
>TRBV19|-|-|TRBJ2-1
CASSPYTYNEQFF
TGTGCCAGTAGTCCCTACACTTACAATGAGCAGTTCTTC
>TRBV6-5|-|few|TRBJ2-2
CASSYSHGPYTGELFF
TGTGCCAGCAGTTACTCGCACGGGCCGTACACCGGGGAGCTGTTTTTT
>TRBV6-1|-|-|TRBJ1-6
CASTGQRGDSPLHF
TGTGCCAGCACGGGGCAACGGGGGGATTCACCCCTCCACTTT
>TRBV7-9|-|few|TRBJ2-5
CASSPVTTQETQYF
TGTGCCAGCAGCCCTGTGACAACCCAAGAGACCCAGTACTTC
>TRBV12-3/TRBV12-4|-|-|TRBJ1-5
CASSLSGGSYQPQHF
TGTGCCAGCAGTTTGAGCGGGGGGTCATATCAGCCCCAGCATTTT
>TRBV2|-|few|TRBJ1-2
CASRSVRNYGYTF
TGTGCCAGCAGATCGGTTCGGAACTATGGCTACACCTTC